The present T cell receptor beta chain was sequenced within a study of Ad26.COV2.S vaccination and SARS-CoV-2 variants. This table comes from immunoSEQ multiplex PCR, and its TCRdb copy is limited to in-frame clones, with some not included. The sample carries roughly 500,000 clones, 80% to 90% recorded once. Treatment specified: some 20 received Ad26.COV2.S at low or high dose, single or two shots; 5 received placebo; per-sample allocation not given. Repertoires come from day 63 after the first vaccine or placebo injection. The individual, an adult aged 18-55 years, was a donor in Boston. V was shortened by 5 bases and J by 2 bases, with 17 bases between the two germline ends. Germline CDR1 is SEHNR and CDR2 is FQNEAQ (reference sequence). CDR3 length: 16 residues.

This rearrangement joins TRBV7-9 to TRBJ2-3; perhaps TRBD2 as D (6 bases). This clonotype originated in a person between 18 and 65 years old who received the Ad26.COV2.S COVID-19 vaccine or a placebo. The sample was peripheral blood, taken in a trial of Ad26.COV2.S vaccine versus placebo. In DNA, the CDR3 is TGTGCCAGCAGCCCTACGGGACTGATTAACACAGATACGCAGTATTTT. Amino acids: CASSPTGLINTDTQYF.